The clone carrying this TCR beta chain is a singleton in its sample. The data derive from a study of blood T cell repertoires in COVID-19. Trimming pared 8 bases from V and 3 bases from J, leaving 19 bases between. CDR3 length: 15 residues. Germline CDR1 and CDR2: MNHEY and SVGAGI. Sequencing used immunoSEQ multiplex PCR; TCRdb keeps in-frame clones, though not all of them. Of approximately 300,000 clones listed, around 90% are singletons. The chain joins TRBV6-5 to TRBJ2-5; a weak D match, TRBD2 (7 bases). This clonotype originated in a woman in her 40s with acute or convalescent COVID-19. The specimen was peripheral blood. The CDR3 DNA reads TGTGCCAGCGGGGGGGCGGCAGGGTCGGAAGAGACCCAGTACTTC. Protein: CASGGAAGSEETQYF.